The 13 T cell receptor beta chains below come from one sample, sequenced in a study of T cells in Graves' hyperthyroidism and ophthalmopathy. The investigators amplified TCR beta CDR3 regions from RNA transcripts. RT-PCR in the first round (using the HTBI primer set) targeted the TCR CDR3. A single record per CDR3 protein comes from TCRdb applying MiXCR to the multiplex PCR reads. The sample carries 300,000 to 450,000 distinct CDR3 sequences, about 17% recorded once. The sample was blood. The origin of the receptors is a woman younger than 45 with Graves' hyperthyroidism that later progressed to Graves' ophthalmopathy.

There are many counts of this clonotype. This chain joins TRBV12-3 or TRBV12-4 and TRBJ1-2, with 10 bases that match TRBD1. The trim removed 7 bases at V and 2 bases at J, leaving 10 bases unmatched. The CDR3 runs to 16 residues. The CDR3 region has the DNA TGTGCCAGCACCCTGCTAGGACAGGGGGAAAACTATGGCTACACCTTC. Amino acid sequence: CASTLLGQGENYGYTF.

In its sample, this clonotype was seen many times. This chain links TRBV19 with TRBJ2-1; 9 bases are a match to TRBD1. CDR3 length: 16 amino acids. The germline gives CDR1 LNHDA, CDR2 SQIVND (reference sequence). V was clipped by 5 bases and J by 7 bases; unmatched bases: 12. The CDR3 spells CASSQLDRGYGNEQFF. The CDR3 DNA is TGTGCCAGTAGTCAGCTCGACAGGGGGTACGGAAATGAGCAGTTCTTC.

The CDR3 DNA is TGCAGTGCTAGGGGGGACAGGGTGAACTATGGCTACACCTTC. Its translation is CSARGDRVNYGYTF. The chain recombines TRBV20-1 with TRBJ1-2, with 9 nucleotides matching TRBD1. V was pared by 3 bases and J by 2 bases, with 4 bases of the junction left unmatched. The CDR3 is made up of 14 amino acids. The germline V gene has CDR1 DFQATT and CDR2 SNEGSKA (reference sequence).

The V call is TRBV9, the J call TRBJ2-3; 11 nucleotides align to TRBD2. The germline gives CDR1 SGDLS, CDR2 YYNGEE. J was trimmed by 11 bases and V by 1 base; bases with no gene match: 12. The CDR3 sequence is 16 residues long. CDR3 nucleotide sequence: TGTGCCAGCAGCGTATCCGGGACTAGCGGAGGTCGGGAGCAGTATTTT. Translated: CASSVSGTSGGREQYF.

V gene TRBV20-1 combines with J gene TRBJ1-2; D gene uncertain. Trimming took off 6 bases at V and 8 bases at J, with 10 bases between the two ends. The CDR3 runs to 10 residues. CDR1 DFQATT and CDR2 SNEGSKA come from the germline V gene (reference sequence). CDR3 residues: CSANGPGYTF. In nucleotides, the CDR3 is TGCAGTGCAAATGGACCCGGCTACACCTTC.

This clonotype came up many times. The V call is TRBV11-2, the J call TRBJ2-7; D may be TRBD1 (6 bases). Germline V gene lookup returns CDR1 SGHAT and CDR2 FQNNGV. Trimming removed 4 bases from V and 2 bases from J, with 18 bases in between. The CDR3 consists of 16 residues. The CDR3 coding sequence is TGTGCCAGCAGCTCACCCTACGGACAGCCTACCTACGAGCAGTACTTC. Its translation: CASSSPYGQPTYEQYF.

The CDR3 DNA is TGTGCCAGTATAGCAACAGGGATCAGGACCTACGAGCAGTACTTC. It codes for CASIATGIRTYEQYF. The chain joins TRBV19 to TRBJ2-7; tentatively, D is TRBD1 (6 bases). The CDR3 loop spans 15 amino acids. Between the trimmed V and J ends, which lost 7 bases and 2 bases, there was a span of 18 bases. The germline CDR1 and CDR2 sequences are LNHDA and SQIVND (reference sequence).

V usage is TRBV28 and J usage is TRBJ1-6; 8 bases fit TRBD1. This CDR3 region has 17 residues. From germline, CDR1 is MDHEN and CDR2 SYDVKM. Trimming removed 2 bases from V and 10 bases from J; junction bases left unmatched: 13. In nucleotides, the CDR3 is TGTGCCAGCAGTTTAGCTGGGAAGGGCAGGGGGCACTCACCCCTCCACTTT. Residues: CASSLAGKGRGHSPLHF. Full variable domain (missing parts from reference TRBV28 and TRBJ1-6): DVKVTQSSRYLVKRTGEKVFLECVQDMDHENMFWYRQDPGLGLRLIYFSYDVKMKEKGDIPEGYSVSREKKERFSLILESASTNQTSMYLCASSLAGKGRGHSPLHFGNGTRLTVT.

The chain couples TRBV11-2 to TRBJ1-2, with no clear D. Germline lookup yields CDR1 SGHAT and CDR2 FQNNGV. The CDR3 totals 15 residues. V lost 4 bases and J 7 bases, leaving 19 bases between the germline ends. DNA of the CDR3: TGTGCCAGCAGCTCCCGAATTGGTCGTGGCTCTGGCTACACCTTC. This gives the protein CASSSRIGRGSGYTF.

The gene calls are TRBV24-1 and TRBJ2-2, with TRBD1 matching over 7 bases. From germline, CDR1 is KGHDR and CDR2 SFDVKD. V gave up 5 bases and J gave up 5 bases; unmatched junction bases: 4. The CDR3 has 14 amino acids. The CDR3 DNA follows: TGTGCCACCAGTGCCGGGACAGTTACCGGGGAGCTGTTTTTT. This codes for CATSAGTVTGELFF.

This clonotype was detected many times. V is TRBV29-1 and J is TRBJ2-7; possible D gene TRBD2, 7 bases. Trimming took 6 bases from V and 4 from J, leaving 16 bases between them. The CDR3 contains 13 residues. The germline V gene has CDR1 SQVTM and CDR2 ANQGSEA. In nucleotides, the CDR3 is TGCAGCGTCGGACTAGGGGGGATGTACGAGCAGTACTTC. This gives the protein CSVGLGGMYEQYF.

To note about this clonotype: At one of its ends the junction is not consistent with the germline gene, which may arise from a read error. The rearrangement joins TRBV18 to TRBJ2-1, with D hard to call. CDR1 KGHSH and CDR2 LQKENI come from the germline V gene. The CDR3 totals 12 residues. The CDR3, as DNA: TGTGCCAGCTCACCACGGGGTACTTGGCAGCTCTTC. This translates into CASSPRGTWQLF.

Concerning this clonotype itself: A read error may produce the germline difference seen at one junction end. V is TRBV3-1 and J is TRBJ2-5; 14 nucleotides align to TRBD2. The CDR3 extends over 17 amino acids. The germline V gene has CDR1 LGHDT and CDR2 YNNKEL (reference sequence). CDR3 sequence (DNA): TGTGCCAGCAGCCCTGGACTAGCGGGAGGAGATAAAGAGGCCCAGTACTTC. Translating it yields CASSPGLAGGDKEAQYF.